The following is a T cell receptor (beta chain) sequence with its context. Its antigen is currently unknown. The protocol was immunoSEQ multiplex PCR, while the TCRdb copy is restricted to in-frame clones and leaves out a portion. In the table there are about 66,000 clones, 65% to 85% of which are singletons. The data originate from a study of a mutant IDH1 vaccine in newly diagnosed glioma. The overall study: Treated patients were approximately 62% male, roughly 40% female, mean age about 41 years.

The time point was: week 11, during vaccination. Topical imiquimod accompanied each vaccine dose, which consisted of 300 ug of mutant IDH1 20-mer peptide. V was trimmed by 4 bases and J by 2 bases, leaving 3 bases between them. The CDR3 sequence is 11 residues long. Germline V gives CDR1 SGHVS, CDR2 FQNEAQ. V is TRBV7-8 and J is TRBJ2-7; D not resolved. This receptor was obtained from a woman between 45 and 65 years old with glioma. Sequenced here: PBMCs, sampled from a glioma patient whose treatment included an IDH1 peptide vaccine. In nucleotides, the CDR3 is TGTGCCAGCAGCTCGGCCTACGAGCAGTACTTC. Translated, it gives CASSSAYEQYF.